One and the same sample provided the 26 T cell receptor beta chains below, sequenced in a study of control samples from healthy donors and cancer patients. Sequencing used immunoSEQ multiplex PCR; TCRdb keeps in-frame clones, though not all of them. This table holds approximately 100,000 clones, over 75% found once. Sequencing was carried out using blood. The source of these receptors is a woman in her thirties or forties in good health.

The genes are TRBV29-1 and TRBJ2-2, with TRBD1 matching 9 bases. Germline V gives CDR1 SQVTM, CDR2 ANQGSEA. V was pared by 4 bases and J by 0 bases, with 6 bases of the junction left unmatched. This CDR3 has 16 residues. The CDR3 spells CSVGTGVGTNTGELFF. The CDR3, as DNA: TGCAGCGTTGGGACAGGGGTCGGCACGAACACCGGGGAGCTGTTTTTT.

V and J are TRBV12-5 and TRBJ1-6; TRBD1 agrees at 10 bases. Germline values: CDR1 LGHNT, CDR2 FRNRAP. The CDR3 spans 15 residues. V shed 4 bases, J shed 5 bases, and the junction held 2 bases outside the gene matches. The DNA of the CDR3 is TGTGCTAGTGGTTCCGGGACAGGGGATAATTCACCCCTCCACTTT. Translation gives CASGSGTGDNSPLHF.

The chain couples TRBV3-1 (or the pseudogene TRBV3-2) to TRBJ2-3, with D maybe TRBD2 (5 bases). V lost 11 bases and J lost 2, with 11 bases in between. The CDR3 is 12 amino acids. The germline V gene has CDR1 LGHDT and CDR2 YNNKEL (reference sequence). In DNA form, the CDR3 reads TGTGCCCTCGAGGGCTACACAGATACGCAGTATTTT. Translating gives CALEGYTDTQYF.

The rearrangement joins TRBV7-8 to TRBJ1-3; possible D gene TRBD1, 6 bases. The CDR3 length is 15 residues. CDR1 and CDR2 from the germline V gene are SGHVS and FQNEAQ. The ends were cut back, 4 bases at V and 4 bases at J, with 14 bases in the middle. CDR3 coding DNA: TGTGCCAGCAGCTATCGGACAGCTTCAGGAAACACCATATATTTT. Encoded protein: CASSYRTASGNTIYF.

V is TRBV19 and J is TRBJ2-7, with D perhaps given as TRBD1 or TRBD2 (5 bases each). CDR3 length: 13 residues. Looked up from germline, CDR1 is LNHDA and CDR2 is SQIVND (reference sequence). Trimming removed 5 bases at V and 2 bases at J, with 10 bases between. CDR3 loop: CASSRGAAYEQYF. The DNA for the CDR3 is TGTGCCAGTAGTCGAGGGGCAGCCTACGAGCAGTACTTC.

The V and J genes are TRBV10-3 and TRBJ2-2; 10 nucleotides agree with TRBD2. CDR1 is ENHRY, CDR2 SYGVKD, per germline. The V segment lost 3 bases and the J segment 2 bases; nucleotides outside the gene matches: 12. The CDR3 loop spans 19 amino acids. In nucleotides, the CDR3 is TGTGCCATCAGTGATTGGGAACTAGCGGGGAATCAAAACACCGGGGAGCTGTTTTTT. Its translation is CAISDWELAGNQNTGELFF.

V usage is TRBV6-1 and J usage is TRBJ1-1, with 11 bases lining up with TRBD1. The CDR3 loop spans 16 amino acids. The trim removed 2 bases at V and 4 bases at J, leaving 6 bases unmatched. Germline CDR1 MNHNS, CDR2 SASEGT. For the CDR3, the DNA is TGTGCCAGCAGTGAAAGAGGGGGGACAGGGGGCACTGAAGCTTTCTTT. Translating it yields CASSERGGTGGTEAFF.

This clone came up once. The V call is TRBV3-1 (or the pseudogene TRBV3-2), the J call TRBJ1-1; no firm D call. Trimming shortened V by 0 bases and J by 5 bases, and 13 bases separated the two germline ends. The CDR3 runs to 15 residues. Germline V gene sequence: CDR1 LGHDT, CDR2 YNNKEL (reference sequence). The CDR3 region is CASSQDNSRGTEAFF. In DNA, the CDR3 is TGTGCCAGCAGCCAAGATAACAGTCGAGGGACTGAAGCTTTCTTT.

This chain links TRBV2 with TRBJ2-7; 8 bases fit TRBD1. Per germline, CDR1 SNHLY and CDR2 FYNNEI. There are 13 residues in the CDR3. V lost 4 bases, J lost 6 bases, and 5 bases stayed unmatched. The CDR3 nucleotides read TGTGCCAGCAGTGTCAAGGACAGGGCCGAGCAGTACTTC. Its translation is CASSVKDRAEQYF.

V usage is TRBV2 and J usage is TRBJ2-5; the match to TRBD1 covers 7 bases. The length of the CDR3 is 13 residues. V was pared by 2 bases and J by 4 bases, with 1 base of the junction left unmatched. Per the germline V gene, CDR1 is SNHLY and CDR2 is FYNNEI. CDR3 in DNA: TGTGCCAGCAGTGAAAGACAGGGAGAGACCCAGTACTTC. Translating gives CASSERQGETQYF.

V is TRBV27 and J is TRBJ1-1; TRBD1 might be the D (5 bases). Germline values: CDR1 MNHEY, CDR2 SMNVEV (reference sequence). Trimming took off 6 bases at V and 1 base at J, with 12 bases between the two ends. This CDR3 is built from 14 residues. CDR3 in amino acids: CASRPGIGNTEAFF. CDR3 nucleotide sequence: TGTGCCAGCAGGCCAGGGATAGGGAACACTGAAGCTTTCTTT.

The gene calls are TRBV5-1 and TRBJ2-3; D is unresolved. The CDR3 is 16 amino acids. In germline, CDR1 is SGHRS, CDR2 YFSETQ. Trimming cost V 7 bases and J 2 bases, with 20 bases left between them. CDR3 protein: CASGIRPRPNTDTQYF. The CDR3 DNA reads TGCGCCAGCGGGATCCGGCCGAGGCCGAACACAGATACGCAGTATTTT.

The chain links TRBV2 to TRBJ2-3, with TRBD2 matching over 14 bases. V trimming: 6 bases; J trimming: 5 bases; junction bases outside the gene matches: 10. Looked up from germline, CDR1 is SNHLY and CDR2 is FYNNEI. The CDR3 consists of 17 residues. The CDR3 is CASRPRTSGGPGDTQYF. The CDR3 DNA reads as TGTGCCAGCAGACCAAGGACTAGCGGGGGGCCAGGAGATACGCAGTATTTT.

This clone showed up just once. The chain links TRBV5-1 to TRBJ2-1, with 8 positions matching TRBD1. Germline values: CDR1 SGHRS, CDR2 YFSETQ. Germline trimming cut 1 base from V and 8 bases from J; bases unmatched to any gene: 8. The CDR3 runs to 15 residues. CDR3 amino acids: CASSLKQGVLYEQFF. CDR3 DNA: TGCGCCAGCAGCTTGAAACAGGGGGTTCTGTATGAGCAGTTCTTC. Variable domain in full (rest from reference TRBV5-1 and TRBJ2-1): KAGVTQTPRYLIKTRGQQVTLSCSPISGHRSVSWYQQTPGQGLQFLFEYFSETQRNKGNFPGRFSGRQFSNSRSEMNVSTLELGDSALYLCASSLKQGVLYEQFFGPGTRLTVL.

The CDR3 protein is CASSYSLGARTEAFF. Written as DNA, the CDR3 is TGTGCCAGCAGTTACTCATTGGGGGCACGCACTGAAGCTTTCTTT. The gene calls are TRBV6-5 and TRBJ1-1; tentatively, D is TRBD1 (6 bases). The CDR3 is 15 residues long. V lost 0 bases and J 4 bases, leaving 12 bases between the germline ends. Germline V CDR1 and CDR2: MNHEY, SVGAGI.

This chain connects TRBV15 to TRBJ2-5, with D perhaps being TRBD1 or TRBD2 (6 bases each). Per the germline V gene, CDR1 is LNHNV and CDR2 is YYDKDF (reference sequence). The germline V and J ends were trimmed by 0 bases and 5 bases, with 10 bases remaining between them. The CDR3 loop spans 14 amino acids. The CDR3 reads CATSRDKGGETQYF. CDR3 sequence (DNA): TGTGCCACCAGCAGAGATAAAGGGGGGGAGACCCAGTACTTC.

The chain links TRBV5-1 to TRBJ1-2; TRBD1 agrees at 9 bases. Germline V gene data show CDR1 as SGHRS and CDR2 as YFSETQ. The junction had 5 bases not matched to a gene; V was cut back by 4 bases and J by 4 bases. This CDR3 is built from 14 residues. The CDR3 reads CASSQGTGSYGYTF. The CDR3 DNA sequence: TGCGCCAGCAGCCAAGGGACAGGGAGCTATGGCTACACCTTC.

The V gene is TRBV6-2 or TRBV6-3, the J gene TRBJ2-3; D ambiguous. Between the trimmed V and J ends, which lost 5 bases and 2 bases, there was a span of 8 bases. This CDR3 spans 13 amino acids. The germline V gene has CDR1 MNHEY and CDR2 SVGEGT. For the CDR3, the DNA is TGTGCCAGCAGTCCCGACTCCACAGATACGCAGTATTTT. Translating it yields CASSPDSTDTQYF.

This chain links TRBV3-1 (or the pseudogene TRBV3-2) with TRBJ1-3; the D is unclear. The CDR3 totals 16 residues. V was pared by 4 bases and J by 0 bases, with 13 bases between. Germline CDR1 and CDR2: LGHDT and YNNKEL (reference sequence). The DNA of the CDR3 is TGTGCCAGCAGCCCAGGACGCGCCCGCTCTGGAAACACCATATATTTT. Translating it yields CASSPGRARSGNTIYF.

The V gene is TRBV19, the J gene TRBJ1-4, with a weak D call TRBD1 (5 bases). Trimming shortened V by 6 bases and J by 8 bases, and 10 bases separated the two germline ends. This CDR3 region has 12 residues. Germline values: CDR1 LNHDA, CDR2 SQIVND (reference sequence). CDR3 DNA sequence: TGTGCCAGTAGCCAGGGTGGAGAAAAACTGTTTTTT. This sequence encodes CASSQGGEKLFF.

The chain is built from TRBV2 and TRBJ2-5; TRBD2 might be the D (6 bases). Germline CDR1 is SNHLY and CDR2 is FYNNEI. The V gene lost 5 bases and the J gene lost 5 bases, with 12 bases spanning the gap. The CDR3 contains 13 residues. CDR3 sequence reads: CASSRLEGETQYF. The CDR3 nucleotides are TGTGCCAGCAGTCGGCTGGAGGGGGAGACCCAGTACTTC.

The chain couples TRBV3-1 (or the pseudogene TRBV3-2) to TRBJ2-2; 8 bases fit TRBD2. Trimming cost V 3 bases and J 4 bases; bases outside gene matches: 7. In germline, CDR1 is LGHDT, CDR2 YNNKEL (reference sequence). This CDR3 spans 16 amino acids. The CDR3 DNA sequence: TGTGCCAGCAGCCAGGTGGGGACTAGACTCACCGGGGAGCTGTTTTTT. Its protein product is CASSQVGTRLTGELFF.

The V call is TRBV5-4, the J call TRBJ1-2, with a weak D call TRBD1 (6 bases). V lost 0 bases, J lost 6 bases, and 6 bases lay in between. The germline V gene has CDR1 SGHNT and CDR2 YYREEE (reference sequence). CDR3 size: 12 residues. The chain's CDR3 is CASSLDRDGYTF. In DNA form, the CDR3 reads TGTGCCAGCAGCTTGGACAGGGATGGCTACACCTTC.

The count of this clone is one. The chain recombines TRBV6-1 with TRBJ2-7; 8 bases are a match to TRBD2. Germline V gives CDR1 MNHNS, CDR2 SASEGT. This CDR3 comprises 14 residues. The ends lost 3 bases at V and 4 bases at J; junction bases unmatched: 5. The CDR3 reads CASSESGGEYEQYF. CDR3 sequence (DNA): TGTGCCAGCAGTGAGAGCGGGGGCGAGTACGAGCAGTACTTC.

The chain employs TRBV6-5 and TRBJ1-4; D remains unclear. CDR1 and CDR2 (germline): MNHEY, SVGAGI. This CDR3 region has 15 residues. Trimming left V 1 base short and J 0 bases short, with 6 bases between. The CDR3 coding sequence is TGTGCCAGCAGTTACTTCGGCGCAACTAATGAAAAACTGTTTTTT. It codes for CASSYFGATNEKLFF.

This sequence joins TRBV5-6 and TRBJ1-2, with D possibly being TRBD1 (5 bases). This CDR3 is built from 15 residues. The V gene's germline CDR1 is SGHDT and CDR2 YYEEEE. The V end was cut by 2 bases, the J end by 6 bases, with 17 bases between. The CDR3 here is CASSFGGLALDGYTF. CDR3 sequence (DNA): TGTGCCAGCAGCTTTGGGGGGTTAGCACTCGATGGCTACACCTTC.